This TCR beta chain was retrieved from a study of shared clonotypes between healthy human individuals. Study-wide context: CD4 naive and CD4 memory each took three plates per donor, while CD8 naive took two and CD8 memory one. The study's findings and limits: Sequencing depth was expected to affect clonotype sharing among donors. A generally larger estimated richness was seen in naive subsets than in memory subsets. Rarefaction curves obtained for sorted subsets showed sequencing incomplete despite large depth.

Regarding this clone: The antigen is not known.

There are 15 residues in the CDR3. Per the germline V gene, CDR1 is MDHEN and CDR2 is SYDVKM. Deletions cut 6 bases from V and 0 bases from J, with 12 bases between. Here immunoSEQ multiplex PCR was the method, and the copy in TCRdb shows in-frame clones only, minus some. Of 2 million to 2.5 million clones in the sample, approximately 93% were seen once. The sequence came from a man aged 18-30 years in good health. Some clones in this sample may be carry-over from other donors' samples. The source material was naive CD4+ T cells from PBMCs. The subset was: CD45RA+ positively selected. The V gene is TRBV28, the J gene TRBJ2-1; D gene unclear. The CDR3 sequence: CASRPGASSYNEQFF. Here the CDR3 DNA reads TGTGCCAGCAGGCCGGGTGCAAGCTCCTACAATGAGCAGTTCTTC. The entire variable domain, with the rest obtained from reference TRBV28 and TRBJ2-1, is as follows: DVKVTQSSRYLVKRTGEKVFLECVQDMDHENMFWYRQDPGLGLRLIYFSYDVKMKEKGDIPEGYSVSREKKERFSLILESASTNQTSMYLCASRPGASSYNEQFFGPGTRLTVL.